This record concerns one TCR beta chain sequence. The antigen is not known. The data were taken from a study of shared clonotypes between healthy human individuals. Whole-study results and caveats: Sampling covered blood only; tissue repertoires likely differ.

Some clones are missing from TCRdb's copy, which holds only in-frame ones; the method was immunoSEQ multiplex PCR. The sample has fewer than 400,000 clones; roughly 70% are singletons. The source of this sequence is a young man in good health. Sequenced sample: memory CD4+ T cells sorted from blood. The subset here: CD45RA-negative fraction.

The CDR3 loop is CASMGQWYNEQFF. CDR3 DNA: TGTGCCAGCATGGGTCAGTGGTACAATGAGCAGTTCTTC. The chain joins TRBV28 to TRBJ2-1; D gene ambiguous. This CDR3 is built from 13 residues. CDR1 MDHEN and CDR2 SYDVKM come from the germline V gene. Trimming pared 7 bases from V and 4 bases from J, leaving 11 bases between.